This TCR beta chain was identified during a study of glioma-infiltrating T cells after dendritic cell vaccination. Amplification used 60 V beta primers and 13 J beta primers. Sequenced by immunoSEQ multiplex PCR; TCRdb stores in-frame clones only, minus some. The data show some 70,000 clones, roughly 79% seen once. None of the glioblastoma patients had an isocitrate dehydrogenase mutation. V was trimmed by 4 bases and J by 0 bases, leaving 9 bases between them. CDR3 length: 14 amino acids. Germline CDR1 and CDR2: LNHDA and SQIVND (reference sequence). This chain uses TRBV19 with TRBJ1-1; D unresolved. The origin of this receptor is a human donor with glioblastoma. This specimen was blood, taken before dendritic cell vaccination. CDR3: CASSTRVMNTEAFF. For the CDR3, the DNA is TGTGCCAGTAGTACCCGGGTAATGAACACTGAAGCTTTCTTT. Combining the CDR3 with reference TRBV19 and TRBJ1-1 gives the whole variable domain DGGITQSPKYLFRKEGQNVTLSCEQNLNHDAMYWYRQDPGQGLRLIYYSQIVNDFQKGDIAEGYSVSREKKESFPLTVTSAQKNPTAFYLCASSTRVMNTEAFFGQGTRLTVV.